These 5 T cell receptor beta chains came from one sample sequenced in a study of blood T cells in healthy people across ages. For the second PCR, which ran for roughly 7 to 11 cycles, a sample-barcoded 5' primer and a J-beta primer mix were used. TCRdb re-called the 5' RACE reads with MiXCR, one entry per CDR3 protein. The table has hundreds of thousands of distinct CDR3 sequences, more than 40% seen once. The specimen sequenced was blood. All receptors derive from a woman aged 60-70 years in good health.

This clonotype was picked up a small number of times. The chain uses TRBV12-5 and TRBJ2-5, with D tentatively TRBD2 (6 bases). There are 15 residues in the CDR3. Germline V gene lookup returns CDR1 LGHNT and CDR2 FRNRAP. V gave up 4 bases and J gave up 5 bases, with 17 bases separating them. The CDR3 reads CASGSGEKGWETQYF. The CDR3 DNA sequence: TGTGCTAGTGGTTCGGGGGAGAAGGGTTGGGAGACCCAGTACTTC.

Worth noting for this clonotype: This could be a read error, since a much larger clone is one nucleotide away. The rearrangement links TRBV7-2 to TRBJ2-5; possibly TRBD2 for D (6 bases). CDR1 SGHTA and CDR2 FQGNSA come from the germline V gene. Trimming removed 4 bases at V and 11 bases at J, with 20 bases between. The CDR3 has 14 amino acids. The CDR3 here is CASSSGDPFNEQYF. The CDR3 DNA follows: TGTGCCAGCAGCTCGGGGGACCCCTTCAATGAGCAGTACTTC. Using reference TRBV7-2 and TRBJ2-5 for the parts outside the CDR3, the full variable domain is GAGVSQSPSNKVTEKGKDVELRCDPISGHTALYWYRQSLGQGLEFLIYFQGNSAPDKSGLPSDRFSAERTGGSVSTLTIQRTQQEDSAVYLCASSSGDPFNEQYFGPGTRLLVL.

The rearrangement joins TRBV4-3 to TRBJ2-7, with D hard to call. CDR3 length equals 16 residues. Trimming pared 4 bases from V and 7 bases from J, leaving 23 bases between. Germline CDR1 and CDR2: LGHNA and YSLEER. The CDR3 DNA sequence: TGCGCCAGCAGCCCAAGGAAGGATGGGGTAGTAAATGAGCAGTACTTC. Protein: CASSPRKDGVVNEQYF.

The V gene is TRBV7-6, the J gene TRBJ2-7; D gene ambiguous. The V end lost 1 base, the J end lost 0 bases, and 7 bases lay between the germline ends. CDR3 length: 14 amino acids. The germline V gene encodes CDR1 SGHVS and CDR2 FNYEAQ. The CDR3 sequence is CASSLETFSYEQYF. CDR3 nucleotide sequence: TGTGCCAGCAGCTTAGAAACGTTCTCCTACGAGCAGTACTTC.

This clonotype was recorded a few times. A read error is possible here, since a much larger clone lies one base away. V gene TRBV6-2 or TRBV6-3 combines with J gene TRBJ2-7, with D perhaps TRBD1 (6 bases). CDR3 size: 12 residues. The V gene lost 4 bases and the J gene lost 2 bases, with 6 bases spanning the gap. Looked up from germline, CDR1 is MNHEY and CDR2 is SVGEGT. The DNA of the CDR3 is TGTGCCAGCAGTTGGACAGCCTACGAGCAGTACTTC. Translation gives CASSWTAYEQYF.